One T cell receptor (beta chain) is described in this entry. Antigen: not known. The CDR3 covers 15 residues. Germline-derived CDR1 and CDR2 are SGHRS and YFSETQ. Losses at the gene ends were 1 base for V and 4 bases for J; bases not matched to a gene: 4. Produced via immunoSEQ multiplex PCR; TCRdb's table is partial and in-frame only. Among tens of thousands of clones, 94% were seen once, and the ten largest hold approximately 0.8%. The data stem from a study of T cell clonotyping in hematopoietic cell transplantation. Findings of the study overall: Pathologically expanded recipient clonotypes increased progressively from day 30 to day 180 as diversity fell. Cells were unsorted, so CD4 and CD8 contributions were not separated. At the given depth, recipient repertoires were over 95% de novo clonotypes.

The gene calls are TRBV5-1 and TRBJ2-2, with 7 bases fitting TRBD1. This sequence was found in a woman aged 45-60 years in good health. Some clones in this sample may be carry-over from other donors' samples. The sequencing input was peripheral blood mononuclear cells. As DNA, the CDR3 is TGCGCCAGCAGCTTGAGTCCAGGGGGCACCGGGGAGCTGTTTTTT. This codes for CASSLSPGGTGELFF.